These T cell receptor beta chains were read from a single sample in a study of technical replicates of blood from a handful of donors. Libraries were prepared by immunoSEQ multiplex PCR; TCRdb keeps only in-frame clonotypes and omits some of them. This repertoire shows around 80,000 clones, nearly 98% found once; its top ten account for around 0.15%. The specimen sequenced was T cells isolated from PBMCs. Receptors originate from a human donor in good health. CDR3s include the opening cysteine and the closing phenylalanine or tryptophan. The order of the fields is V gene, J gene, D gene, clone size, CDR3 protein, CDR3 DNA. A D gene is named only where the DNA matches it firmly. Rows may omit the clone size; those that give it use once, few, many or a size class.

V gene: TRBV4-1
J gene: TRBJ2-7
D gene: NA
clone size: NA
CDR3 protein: CASSQDYSYEQYF
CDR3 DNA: TGCGCCAGCAGCCAAGACTACTCCTACGAGCAGTACTTC

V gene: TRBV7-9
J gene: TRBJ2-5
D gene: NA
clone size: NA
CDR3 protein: CASSPERAGAGQETQYF
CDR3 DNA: TGTGCCAGCAGCCCCGAGCGTGCGGGGGCTGGGCAAGAGACCCAGTACTTC

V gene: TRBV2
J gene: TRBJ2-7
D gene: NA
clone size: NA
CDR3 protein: CASRRSYVRYEQYF
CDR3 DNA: TGTGCCAGCAGACGGAGCTACGTACGCTACGAGCAGTACTTC

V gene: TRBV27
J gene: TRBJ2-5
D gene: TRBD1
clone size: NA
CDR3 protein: CASSFRQGFGETQYF
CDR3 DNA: TGTGCCAGCAGTTTCAGACAGGGATTCGGAGAGACCCAGTACTTC

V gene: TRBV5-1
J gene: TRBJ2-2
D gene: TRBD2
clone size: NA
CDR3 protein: CASSPTTSRDTGELFF
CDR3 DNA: TGCGCCAGCAGTCCTACGACTAGCCGGGACACCGGGGAGCTGTTTTTT

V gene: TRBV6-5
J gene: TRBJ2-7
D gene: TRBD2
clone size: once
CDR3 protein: CASSYLAGVPSEQYF
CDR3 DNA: TGTGCCAGCAGTTATTTAGCGGGGGTTCCCTCGGAGCAGTACTTC

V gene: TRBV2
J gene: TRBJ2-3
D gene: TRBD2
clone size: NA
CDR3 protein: CASPGTSGTDTQYF
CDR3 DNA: TGTGCCAGCCCCGGGACTAGCGGGACAGATACGCAGTATTTT

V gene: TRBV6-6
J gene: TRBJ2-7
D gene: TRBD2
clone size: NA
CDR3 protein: CASSYDGGSGSDEQYF
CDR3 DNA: TGTGCCAGCAGTTACGATGGGGGTAGCGGGTCGGATGAGCAGTACTTC

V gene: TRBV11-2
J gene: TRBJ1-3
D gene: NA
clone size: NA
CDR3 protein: CASSPIRGGSGNTIYF
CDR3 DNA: TGTGCCAGCAGCCCAATACGGGGAGGCTCTGGAAACACCATATATTTT

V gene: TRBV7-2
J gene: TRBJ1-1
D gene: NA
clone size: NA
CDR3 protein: CASSRDMNTEAFF
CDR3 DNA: TGTGCCAGCAGCCGCGACATGAACACTGAAGCTTTCTTT

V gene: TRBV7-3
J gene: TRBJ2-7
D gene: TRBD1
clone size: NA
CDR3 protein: CASSVWDRLGEQYF
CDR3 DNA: TGTGCCAGCAGCGTTTGGGACAGGCTAGGCGAGCAGTACTTC

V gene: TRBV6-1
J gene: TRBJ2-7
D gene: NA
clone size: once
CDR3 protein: CASKSLSTLSYEQYF
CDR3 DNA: TGTGCCAGCAAGAGCTTATCGACACTTTCCTACGAGCAGTACTTC

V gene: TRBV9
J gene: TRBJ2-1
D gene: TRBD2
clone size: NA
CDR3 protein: CASSAALGAGVGEQFF
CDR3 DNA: TGTGCCAGCAGCGCGGCTTTAGGAGCGGGGGTAGGGGAGCAGTTCTTC

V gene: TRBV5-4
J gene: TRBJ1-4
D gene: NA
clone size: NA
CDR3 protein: CASRDSTTNEKLFF
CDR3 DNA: TGTGCCAGCAGGGACAGCACAACTAATGAAAAACTGTTTTTT

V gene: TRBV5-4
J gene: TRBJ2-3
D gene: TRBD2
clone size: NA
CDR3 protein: CASSWGLAGSTDTQYF
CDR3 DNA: TGTGCCAGCAGCTGGGGACTAGCCGGTTCCACAGATACGCAGTATTTT

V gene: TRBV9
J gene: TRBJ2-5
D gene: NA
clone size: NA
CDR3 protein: CASSRTAILYF
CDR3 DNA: TGTGCCAGCAGCCGGACAGCGATTCTGTACTTC

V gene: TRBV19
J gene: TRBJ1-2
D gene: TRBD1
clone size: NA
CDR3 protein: CASGNGQGFYGYTF
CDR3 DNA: TGTGCCAGTGGAAACGGACAGGGATTCTATGGCTACACCTTC